This TCR beta chain originates from a study of pediatric ulcerative colitis (dated 2019 in TCRdb). Some background on the complete study: From 8 or 9 newly diagnosed, treatment-naive pediatric ulcerative colitis patients and four non-IBD control children, paired blood and rectal samples were collected. What the study reported, not specific to this receptor: A couple of rectal CDR3 clonotypes turned up in every ulcerative colitis patient but in none of the controls. With only four individuals, the healthy control group was small. Compared with controls, ulcerative colitis patients showed significantly higher autologous blood-rectal clonal overlap, a finding that suggests increased T cell trafficking to inflamed tissue. Because the repertoires came from total lymphocyte DNA, rare subsets such as regulatory T cells may have patterns that are not reflected. Features of the rectal repertoire distinguished controls, mild-moderate colitis patients and acute severe colitis patients, and in acute severe colitis, rectal diversity was reduced because of clonal expansions. Rectal pinch biopsies may have included blood-derived T cells, especially in patients with overt colitis. A couple of patients' blood samples yielded substantially fewer templates for technical reasons and were excluded from blood-rectal overlap analysis.

Concerning this clone: What antigen it recognizes has not been identified. No much larger clone is present one base from it, and per-base qualities are unavailable.

Rearranged CDR3 beta regions were amplified from genomic DNA with multiplex V and J primers using the immunoSEQ TRB Survey service. To keep depth equal across samples, survey-level sequencing depth of up to 500,000 reads per sample was applied. Libraries were purified and pooled, and sequencing was performed on Illumina technology. Under the source paper's analysis protocol: Productive clonality, sample overlap, pairwise scatters, CDR3 beta length, V/D/J gene usage and productiveness were all assessed with the immunoSEQ online tools. Calculated diversity was defined as the number of unique rearrangements divided by total templates, multiplied by 100, and Shannon and Simpson indices were computed as well. For principal component analysis, Z-score normalized data were analyzed with the R prcomp function and the ggbiplot package. Morisita's index was used to quantify the clonal overlap between blood and rectum within each subject. Held by TCRdb, this immuneACCESS table contains in-frame sequences only and omits some clones. Under half of the omission traces to an unresolved V gene where checked; the cause of the rest is unknown. That table furnishes V, J and clone size, whereas the DNA furnished D and trimming. This sample comprises fewer than 20,000 clones, 80% of them detected only once. 6% to 9.5% of the sample comes from the top ten.

During colonoscopy, one to two pinch biopsies were obtained from the rectum for research. Controls underwent colonoscopy for suspected IBD, had macroscopically and histologically normal endoscopy, and were not diagnosed with IBD within the following year. Rectal biopsies were digested with proteinase K before DNA isolation. The Wizard kit (Promega) was used to extract genomic DNA from the blood and intestinal samples. The sequencing sample was made of gut tissue. The source of this sequence is a boy younger than 18 who was a control in a study of pediatric ulcerative colitis.

The CDR3 region has the sequence CASSLSSSRHNEQFF. The DNA sequence is TGTGCCAGCAGCTTATCCTCGTCCCGGCACAATGAGCAGTTCTTC. The chain uses TRBV7-6 and TRBJ2-1; no D gene call is confident. The CDR3 measures 15 amino acids from cysteine to phenylalanine. CDR3 DNA is the only sequence kept; it has 45 bases, read in frame from the first base. V is shortened by 2 bases, J by 5 bases, and the region joining them spans 13 bases. CDR1 SGHVS and CDR2 FNYEAQ were looked up in the germline V gene.